This TCR beta chain emerged from a study of T cell clonality in common variable immunodeficiency. Using immunoSEQ multiplex PCR, the repertoire was profiled, and TCRdb retains in-frame clones only, with some absent. Observed are around 60,000 clones, no singletons, with the top ten taking about 1.7%. The CDR3 totals 15 residues. Looked up from germline, CDR1 is SNHLY and CDR2 is FYNNEI. V lost 4 bases, J lost 1 base, and 13 bases lay in between. This clone was picked up many times. The read terminates 3 residues ahead of where the CDR3 ends, so the germline J gene completes it. Sequenced sample: peripheral blood mononuclear cells. The V gene is TRBV2, the J gene TRBJ1-1, with unresolved D. The sequence derives from a person aged 18 to 70 in good health. CDR3 in amino acids: CASSASNKWNTEAFF. CDR3 DNA, as far as it was read: TGTGCCAGCAGTGCGTCGAACAAGTGGAACACTGAA.